A selection of T cell receptor beta chains follows, all from one sample in a study of T cell responses to AZD1222 COVID-19 vaccine. Data came from immunoSEQ multiplex PCR; TCRdb stores just in-frame clones and leaves some out. The sample has some 86,000 clones, approximately 80% seen once. The sequencing used peripheral blood, collected on day 0 of AZD1222 vaccination. These receptors all come from an adult in good health. Both conserved end residues are part of each CDR3.

v_gene	j_gene	CDR3aa
TRBV24-1	TRBJ2-3	CATSEQNTDTQYF
TRBV12-3/TRBV12-4	TRBJ1-2	CASSRDRTYGYTF
TRBV5-6	TRBJ2-1	CASSLLGGEYNEQFF
TRBV18	TRBJ2-7	CASSPPDGQVGQYF
TRBV5-6	TRBJ1-1	CASSPVGVGNTEAFF
TRBV3-1/TRBV3-2	TRBJ2-5	CASSLTARDNQETQYF
TRBV5-5	TRBJ2-6	CASSGLSPAVGANVLTF
TRBV5-4	TRBJ2-7	CASSTAYEQYF
TRBV7-9	TRBJ1-2	CASSLGQGVDYGYTF
TRBV6-5	TRBJ1-4	CASSLDRTNEKLFF
TRBV14	TRBJ2-3	CASSQVKAGITDTQYF
TRBV11-2	TRBJ1-1	CASSQDRGYWGGTEAFF
TRBV6-5	TRBJ1-2	CASSQPGMGNYGYTF
TRBV5-8	TRBJ1-1	CASSNTITEAFF
TRBV7-2	TRBJ2-7	CASSIAGQGFSAQTYEQYF
TRBV11-1	TRBJ2-7	CASSLVGIGDEQYF
TRBV25-1	TRBJ2-5	CASSDHIRAEGTQYF
TRBV2	TRBJ1-2	CASSERTGRAGYTF
TRBV18	TRBJ1-2	CASSPNTGYGYTF
TRBV27	TRBJ2-1	CASSLFGVAGGSYNEQFF
TRBV19	TRBJ1-2	CASSVQAGDANYGYTF
TRBV7-9	TRBJ1-1	CASSLGTANPEAFF
TRBV28	TRBJ2-7	CASSPTGGRSYEQYF
TRBV7-8	TRBJ2-3	CASSLGLAGGLDASTDTQYF
TRBV4-1	TRBJ2-3	CASSHPGLAGGPTDTQYF
TRBV7-2	TRBJ2-1	CASSLGGYYNEQFF
TRBV4-3	TRBJ2-2	CASSIRAGGGGELFF
TRBV9	TRBJ2-3	CASSVGGDSYTDTQYF
TRBV4-2	TRBJ2-1	CASSQDVGGANEQFF
TRBV20-1	TRBJ1-2	CSAPTGNGYTF
TRBV2	TRBJ1-6	CASRSWWINSPLHF
TRBV5-1	TRBJ2-3	CASSSGQGVDTQYF
TRBV4-1	TRBJ2-2	CASSQEGQPGTGELFF
TRBV5-4	TRBJ2-3	CASSRQGGEDTQYF
TRBV12-2	TRBJ1-5	CASRFRGEGWVYSNQPQHF
TRBV24-1	TRBJ1-4	CATTREYANEKLFF
TRBV10-2	TRBJ1-2	CASTSREGSNYGYTF
TRBV7-2	TRBJ1-3	CASSLKVADTIYF
TRBV6-5	TRBJ2-5	CASSYRGVGETQYF
TRBV18	TRBJ2-7	CASSPRGTGRRGDEQYF
TRBV11-3	TRBJ2-1	CASSSGLGAYTEQFF
TRBV4-2	TRBJ1-4	CASSQNPGQGNEKLFF
TRBV7-2	TRBJ2-5	CASSYQGAQKTQYF
TRBV6-5	TRBJ1-6	CASTLEGVLNSPLHF
TRBV7-6	TRBJ1-1	CASSFHYAGVGNMNTEAFF
TRBV18	TRBJ2-5	CASSPIPGQISQETQYF
TRBV29-1	TRBJ2-5	CSAGQGGETQYF
TRBV7-9	TRBJ2-5	CASSLEWGLAGKETQYF
TRBV21-1	TRBJ1-5	CASISRGTPTSNQPQHF
TRBV5-1	TRBJ2-2	CASSFQGAPNTGELFF
TRBV19	TRBJ1-5	CASSIAGDLGTGGPSNQPQHF
TRBV2	TRBJ1-2	CASIPSTGNYGYTF
TRBV7-8	TRBJ2-6	CASSFDRVSGANVLTF
TRBV19	TRBJ1-5	CASSIGQGGQPQHF
TRBV18	TRBJ2-7	CASSPPDRTYEQYF